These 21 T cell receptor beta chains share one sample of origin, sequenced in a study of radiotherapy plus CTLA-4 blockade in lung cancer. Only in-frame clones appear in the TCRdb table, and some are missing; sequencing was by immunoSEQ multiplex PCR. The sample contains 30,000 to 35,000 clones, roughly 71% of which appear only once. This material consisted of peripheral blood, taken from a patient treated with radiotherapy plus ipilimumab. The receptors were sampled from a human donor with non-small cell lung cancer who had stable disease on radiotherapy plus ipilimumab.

In DNA form, the CDR3 reads TGTGCCAGCAGGTTGGACAGGGGTAGCAATCAGCCCCAGCATTTT. It yields the protein CASRLDRGSNQPQHF. The chain joins TRBV28 to TRBJ1-5; 9 bases agree with TRBD1. V shed 6 bases and J 0 bases; nucleotides not matched to a gene: 3. The CDR3 has 15 amino acids. Per germline, CDR1 MDHEN and CDR2 SYDVKM.

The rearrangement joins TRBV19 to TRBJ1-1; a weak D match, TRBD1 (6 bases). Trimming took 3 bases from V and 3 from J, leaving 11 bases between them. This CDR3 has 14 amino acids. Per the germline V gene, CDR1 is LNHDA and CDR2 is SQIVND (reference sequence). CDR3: CASSIRGRDTEAFF. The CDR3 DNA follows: TGTGCCAGTAGTATCAGGGGCCGGGACACTGAAGCTTTCTTT. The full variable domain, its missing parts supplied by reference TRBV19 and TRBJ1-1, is DGGITQSPKYLFRKEGQNVTLSCEQNLNHDAMYWYRQDPGQGLRLIYYSQIVNDFQKGDIAEGYSVSREKKESFPLTVTSAQKNPTAFYLCASSIRGRDTEAFFGQGTRLTVV.

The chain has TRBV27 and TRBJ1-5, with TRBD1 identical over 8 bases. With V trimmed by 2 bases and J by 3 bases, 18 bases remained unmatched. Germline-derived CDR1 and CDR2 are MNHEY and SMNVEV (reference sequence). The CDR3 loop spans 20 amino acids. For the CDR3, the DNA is TGTGCCAGCAGTTTAACGGGGGCGGGACAGGCCTTACCACTCAATCAGCCCCAGCATTTT. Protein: CASSLTGAGQALPLNQPQHF.

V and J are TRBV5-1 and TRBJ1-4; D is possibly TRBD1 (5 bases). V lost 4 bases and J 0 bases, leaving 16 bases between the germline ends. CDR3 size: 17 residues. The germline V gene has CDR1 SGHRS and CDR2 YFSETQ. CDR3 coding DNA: TGCGCCAGCAGCCGCGGGGCGGGCGCCACAACTAATGAAAAACTGTTTTTT. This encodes CASSRGAGATTNEKLFF. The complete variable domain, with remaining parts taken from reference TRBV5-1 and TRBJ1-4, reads KAGVTQTPRYLIKTRGQQVTLSCSPISGHRSVSWYQQTPGQGLQFLFEYFSETQRNKGNFPGRFSGRQFSNSRSEMNVSTLELGDSALYLCASSRGAGATTNEKLFFGSGTQLSVL.

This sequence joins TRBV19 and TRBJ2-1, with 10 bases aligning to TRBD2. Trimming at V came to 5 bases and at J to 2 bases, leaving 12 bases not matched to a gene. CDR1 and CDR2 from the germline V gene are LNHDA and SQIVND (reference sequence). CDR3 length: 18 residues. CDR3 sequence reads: CASSALAGAPVAYNEQFF. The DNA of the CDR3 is TGTGCCAGTAGTGCCCTAGCGGGAGCCCCGGTAGCCTACAATGAGCAGTTCTTC.

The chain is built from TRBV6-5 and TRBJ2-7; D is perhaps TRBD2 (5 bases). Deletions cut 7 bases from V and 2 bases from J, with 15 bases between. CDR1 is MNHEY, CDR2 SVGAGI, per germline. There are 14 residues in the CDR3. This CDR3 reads CASTDQEATYEQYF. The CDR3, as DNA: TGTGCCAGCACCGATCAGGAGGCCACCTACGAGCAGTACTTC.

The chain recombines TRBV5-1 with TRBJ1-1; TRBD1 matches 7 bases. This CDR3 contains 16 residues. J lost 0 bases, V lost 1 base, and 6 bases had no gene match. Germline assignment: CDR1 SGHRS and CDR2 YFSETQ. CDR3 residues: CASSLRAGGLNTEAFF. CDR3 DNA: TGCGCCAGCAGCTTGCGCGCAGGGGGACTGAACACTGAAGCTTTCTTT.

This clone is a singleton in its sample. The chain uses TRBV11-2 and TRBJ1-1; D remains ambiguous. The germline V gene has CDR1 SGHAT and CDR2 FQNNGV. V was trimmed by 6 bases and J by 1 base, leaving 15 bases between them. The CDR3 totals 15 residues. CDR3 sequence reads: CASRAALGRNTEAFF. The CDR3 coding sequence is TGTGCCAGCAGGGCTGCCCTGGGCAGGAACACTGAAGCTTTCTTT. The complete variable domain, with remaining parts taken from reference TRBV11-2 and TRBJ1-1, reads EAGVAQSPRYKIIEKRQSVAFWCNPISGHATLYWYQQILGQGPKLLIQFQNNGVVDDSQLPKDRFSAERLKGVDSTLKIQPAKLEDSAVYLCASRAALGRNTEAFFGQGTRLTVV.

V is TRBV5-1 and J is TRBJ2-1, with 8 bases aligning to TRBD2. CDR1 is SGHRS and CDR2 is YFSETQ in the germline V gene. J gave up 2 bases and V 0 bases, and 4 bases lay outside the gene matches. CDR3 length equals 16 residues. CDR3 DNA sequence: TGCGCCAGCAGCTTGGAGGGAGCGGGAGCCTACAATGAGCAGTTCTTC. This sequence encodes CASSLEGAGAYNEQFF.

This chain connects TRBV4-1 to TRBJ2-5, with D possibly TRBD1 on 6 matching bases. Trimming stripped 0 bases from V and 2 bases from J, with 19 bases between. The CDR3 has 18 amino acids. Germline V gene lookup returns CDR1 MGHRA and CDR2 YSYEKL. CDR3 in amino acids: CASSQDSAGTFGQETQYF. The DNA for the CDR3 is TGCGCCAGCAGCCAAGATTCCGCCGGGACATTCGGTCAAGAGACCCAGTACTTC.

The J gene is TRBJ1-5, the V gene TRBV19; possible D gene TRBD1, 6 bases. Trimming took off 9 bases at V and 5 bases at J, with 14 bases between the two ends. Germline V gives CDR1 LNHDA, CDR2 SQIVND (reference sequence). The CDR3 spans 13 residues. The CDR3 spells CASTETGYQPQHF. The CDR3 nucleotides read TGTGCCAGCACCGAGACAGGTTATCAGCCCCAGCATTTT.

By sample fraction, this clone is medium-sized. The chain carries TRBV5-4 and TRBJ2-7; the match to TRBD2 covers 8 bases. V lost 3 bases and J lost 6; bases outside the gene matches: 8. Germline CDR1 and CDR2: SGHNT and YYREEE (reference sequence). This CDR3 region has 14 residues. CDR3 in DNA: TGTGCCAGCAGCTCGGGACTAGTAATTTTCGAGCAGTACTTC. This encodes CASSSGLVIFEQYF.

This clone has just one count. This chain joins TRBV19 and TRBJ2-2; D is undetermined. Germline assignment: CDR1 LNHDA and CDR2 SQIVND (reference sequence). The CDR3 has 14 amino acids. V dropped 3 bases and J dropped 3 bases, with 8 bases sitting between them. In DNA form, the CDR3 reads TGTGCCAGTAGTATTTATCGGGACACCGGGGAGCTGTTTTTT. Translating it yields CASSIYRDTGELFF.

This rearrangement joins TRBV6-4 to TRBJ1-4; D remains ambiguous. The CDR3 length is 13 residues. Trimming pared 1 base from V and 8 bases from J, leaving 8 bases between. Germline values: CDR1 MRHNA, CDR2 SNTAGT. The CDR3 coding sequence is TGTGCCAGCAGTGACTTCCGGTGGGAAAAACTGTTTTTT. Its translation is CASSDFRWEKLFF.

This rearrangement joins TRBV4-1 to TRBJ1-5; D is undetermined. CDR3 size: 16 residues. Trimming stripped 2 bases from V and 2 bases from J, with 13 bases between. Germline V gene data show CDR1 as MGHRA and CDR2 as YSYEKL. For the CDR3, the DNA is TGCGCCAGCAGCCAAACAATTACACGGGGCAATCAGCCCCAGCATTTT. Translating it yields CASSQTITRGNQPQHF.

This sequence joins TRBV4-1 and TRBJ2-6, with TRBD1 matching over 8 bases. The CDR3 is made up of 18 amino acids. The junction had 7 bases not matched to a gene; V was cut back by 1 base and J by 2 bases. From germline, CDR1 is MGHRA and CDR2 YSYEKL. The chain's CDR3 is CASSQGGRGRTGANVLTF. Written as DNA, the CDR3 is TGCGCCAGCAGCCAAGGAGGCAGGGGGCGAACTGGGGCCAACGTCCTGACTTTC.

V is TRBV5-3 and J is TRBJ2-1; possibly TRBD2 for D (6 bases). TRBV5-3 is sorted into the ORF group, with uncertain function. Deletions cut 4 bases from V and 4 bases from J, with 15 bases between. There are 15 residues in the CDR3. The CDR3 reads CARSPPGLYYNEQFF. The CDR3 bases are TGTGCCAGAAGCCCACCGGGACTCTATTACAATGAGCAGTTCTTC.

The CDR3 nucleotides read TGTGCCAGTAGTCTCTTGGCAGGGACTAAGAGATACGAGCAGTACTTC. Protein: CASSLLAGTKRYEQYF. The J gene is TRBJ2-7, the V gene TRBV19; 7 positions agree with TRBD2. The ends lost 5 bases at V and 4 bases at J; junction bases unmatched: 14. Germline CDR1 reads LNHDA; CDR2 reads SQIVND (reference sequence). The CDR3 sequence is 16 residues long.

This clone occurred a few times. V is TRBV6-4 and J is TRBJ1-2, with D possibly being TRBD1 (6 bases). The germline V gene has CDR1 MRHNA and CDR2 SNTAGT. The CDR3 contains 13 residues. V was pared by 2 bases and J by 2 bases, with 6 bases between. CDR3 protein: CASSDRGNYGYTF. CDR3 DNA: TGTGCCAGCAGTGACAGGGGGAACTATGGCTACACCTTC.

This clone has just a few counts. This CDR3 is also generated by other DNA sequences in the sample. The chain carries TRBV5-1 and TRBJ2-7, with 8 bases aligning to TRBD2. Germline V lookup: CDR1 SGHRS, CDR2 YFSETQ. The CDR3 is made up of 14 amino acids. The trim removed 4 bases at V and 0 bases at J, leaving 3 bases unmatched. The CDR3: CASSPGTSSYEQYF. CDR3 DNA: TGCGCCAGCAGCCCCGGGACTAGCTCCTACGAGCAGTACTTC.

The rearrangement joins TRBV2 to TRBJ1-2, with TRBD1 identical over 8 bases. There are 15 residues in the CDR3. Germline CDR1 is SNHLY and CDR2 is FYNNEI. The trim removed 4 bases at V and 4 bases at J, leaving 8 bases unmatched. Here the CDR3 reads CASSGTGGVGYGYTF. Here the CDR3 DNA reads TGTGCCAGCAGTGGAACAGGGGGAGTGGGCTATGGCTACACCTTC. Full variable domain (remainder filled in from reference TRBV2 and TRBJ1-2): EPEVTQTPSHQVTQMGQEVILRCVPISNHLYFYWYRQILGQKVEFLVSFYNNEISEKSEIFDDQFSVERPDGSNFTLKIRSTKLEDSAMYFCASSGTGGVGYGYTFGSGTRLTVV.